The sequence of this TCR beta chain was determined in a study of human T cells and chemical hapten exposure. Study as a whole: After 6 days, upper back 0.01% DPC patch tests were scored. Study-wide results and caveats: Against controls, expanded TCRs gave rise to significantly more large CDR3 similarity clusters.

Time point indicated: pre-sensitization, week 0. Treatment of the sample: therapeutic diphenylcyclopropenone sensitization with weekly scalp DPC. Total RNA was extracted from unfractionated whole blood. Concerning this clonotype: The target antigen is unknown.

With 5 bases removed from V and 6 bases from J, the gap between germline ends came to 21 bases. CDR3 length equals 16 residues. Germline V gene data show CDR1 as SGHTA and CDR2 as FQGNSA. One entry per CDR3 protein results from TCRdb running MiXCR on the RACE reads. In the table there are 80,000 to 100,000 distinct CDR3 sequences, about 10% of which are singletons. The source material was whole blood, sampled in connection with sensitization to the hapten diphenylcyclopropenone (DPC). This chain joins TRBV7-2 and TRBJ2-3, with D unclear. This clonotype originated in a woman aged 60-70 years with alopecia areata. Some clones in this sample may be carry-over from other donors' samples. In DNA form, the CDR3 reads TGTGCCAGCAGCGAAAGTATGGCGACAATTCTGGATACGCAGTATTTT. Protein product: CASSESMATILDTQYF.